This T cell receptor (beta chain) was obtained from a study of blood T cell repertoires in COVID-19. Study processing details: Amplification of reference gene primers provided the estimated nucleated cell counts. Sequenced by immunoSEQ multiplex PCR; TCRdb stores in-frame clones only, minus some. The V and J calls and clone size come from that table; D and trimming were worked out from the DNA. This table has more than 300,000 clones, 88% appearing once. Germline CDR1 is LGHNT and CDR2 is FRNRAP. CDR3 size: 14 residues. The V and J ends lost 0 bases and 5 bases respectively, with 10 bases between them. Participants' own reports of clinical history determined their cohort assignment.

The chain couples TRBV12-5 to TRBJ1-1; TRBD1 might be the D (5 bases). The TCR originated in a woman aged 18-29 years who had recovered from COVID-19. Sequencing input: PBMCs or T cells enriched from blood (not recorded which). The CDR3 spells CASGLVRGKTEAFF. The CDR3 nucleotides read TGTGCTAGTGGTTTGGTACGGGGGAAGACTGAAGCTTTCTTT.